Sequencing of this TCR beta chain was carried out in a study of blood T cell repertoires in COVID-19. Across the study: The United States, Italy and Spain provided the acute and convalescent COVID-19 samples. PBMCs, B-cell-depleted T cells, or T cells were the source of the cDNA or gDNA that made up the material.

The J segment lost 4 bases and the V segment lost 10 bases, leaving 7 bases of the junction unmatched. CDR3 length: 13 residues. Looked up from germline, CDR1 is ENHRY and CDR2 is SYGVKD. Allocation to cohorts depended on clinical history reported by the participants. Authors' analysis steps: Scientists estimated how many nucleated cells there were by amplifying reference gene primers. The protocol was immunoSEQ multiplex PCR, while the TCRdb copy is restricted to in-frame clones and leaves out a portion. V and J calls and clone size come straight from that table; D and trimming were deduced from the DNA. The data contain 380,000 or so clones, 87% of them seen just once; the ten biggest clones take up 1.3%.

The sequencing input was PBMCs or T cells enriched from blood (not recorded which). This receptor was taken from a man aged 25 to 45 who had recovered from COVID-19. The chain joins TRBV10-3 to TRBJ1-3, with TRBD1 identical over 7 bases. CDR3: CATTGTAGNTIYF. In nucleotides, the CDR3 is TGTGCCACGACCGGGACAGCAGGAAACACCATATATTTT.